Listed below are T cell receptor beta chains from one sample, sequenced in a study of tumor and adjacent non-tumor tissue in lung cancer. TCRdb re-called the multiplex PCR reads through MiXCR, storing one row per CDR3 protein. The data hold around 75,000 distinct CDR3 sequences, with under 70% observed a single time. Input material: distant non-tumor lung tissue. The receptor source for this set is a woman in her 50s with non-small cell lung cancer. Each CDR3 is given with its conserved first and last residue. Each record gives: D gene, clone size, V gene, J gene, CDR3 protein, CDR3 DNA. A D gene is named only where the DNA matches it firmly. A row's size may be missing; if present it is once, few, many or a size class.

D gene: NA; clone size: many; V gene: TRBV4-3; J gene: TRBJ1-1; CDR3 protein: CASSQERGTEAFF; CDR3 DNA: TGCGCCAGCAGCCAAGAGCGTGGGACTGAAGCTTTCTTT
D gene: NA; clone size: NA; V gene: TRBV11-2; J gene: TRBJ2-1; CDR3 protein: CACSFLVQYNEQFF; CDR3 DNA: TGTGCCTGCAGTTTCCTAGTCCAATACAATGAGCAGTTCTTC
D gene: TRBD1; clone size: NA; V gene: TRBV29-1; J gene: TRBJ1-2; CDR3 protein: CSVGKQGGVRGYTF; CDR3 DNA: TGCAGCGTTGGAAAGCAGGGGGGAGTGCGTGGCTACACCTTC
D gene: NA; clone size: NA; V gene: TRBV30; J gene: TRBJ1-3; CDR3 protein: CAWNPINSGNTIHF; CDR3 DNA: TGTGCCTGGAACCCGATTAATTCTGGAAACACCATACATTTT
D gene: NA; clone size: NA; V gene: TRBV2; J gene: TRBJ2-2; CDR3 protein: CASQKQANTGELFF; CDR3 DNA: TGTGCCAGCCAAAAACAGGCGAACACCGGGGAGCTGTTTTTT
D gene: NA; clone size: many; V gene: TRBV29-1; J gene: TRBJ2-1; CDR3 protein: CSVDSPHGSYNEQFF; CDR3 DNA: TGCAGCGTTGATTCTCCCCACGGATCCTACAATGAGCAGTTCTTC
D gene: NA; clone size: NA; V gene: TRBV10-3; J gene: TRBJ2-2; CDR3 protein: CAISEALGRPNTGELLF; CDR3 DNA: TGTGCCATCAGTGAAGCCCTGGGCAGACCGAACACCGGGGAGCTGCTTTTT
D gene: TRBD1; clone size: NA; V gene: TRBV5-4; J gene: TRBJ2-7; CDR3 protein: CVNSLQGARNEQYF; CDR3 DNA: TGTGTCAACAGCTTGCAGGGGGCGCGGAACGAGCAGTACTTC
D gene: NA; clone size: NA; V gene: TRBV7-8; J gene: TRBJ2-5; CDR3 protein: CATSPLVPGPSETQYF; CDR3 DNA: TGTGCCACCAGCCCACTAGTTCCGGGGCCAAGCGAGACCCAGTACTTC
D gene: NA; clone size: NA; V gene: TRBV11-2; J gene: TRBJ2-7; CDR3 protein: CASSRTNTGSYDQYF; CDR3 DNA: TGTGCCAGCAGCCGCACAAATACCGGGAGTTACGATCAGTACTTC
D gene: TRBD2; clone size: many; V gene: TRBV5-5; J gene: TRBJ2-1; CDR3 protein: CASSLVSGGLYNEQFF; CDR3 DNA: TGTGCCAGCAGCTTGGTTAGCGGGGGGCTCTACAATGAGCAGTTCTTC
D gene: NA; clone size: NA; V gene: TRBV20-1; J gene: TRBJ2-7; CDR3 protein: CSARGSSATLSSYEQYF; CDR3 DNA: TGCAGTGCTAGAGGGTCTTCGGCGACATTAAGCTCCTACGAGCAGTACTTC
D gene: NA; clone size: NA; V gene: TRBV11-2; J gene: TRBJ2-7; CDR3 protein: CASSFKIAQGTYEQHF; CDR3 DNA: TGTGCCAGCAGCTTTAAAATCGCTCAGGGAACCTACGAGCAGCACTTC
D gene: TRBD1; clone size: once; V gene: TRBV29-1; J gene: TRBJ1-5; CDR3 protein: CSVSTGDSNQRQHF; CDR3 DNA: TGCAGCGTATCTACAGGGGATAGCAATCAGCGCCAGCATTTT
D gene: NA; clone size: NA; V gene: TRBV28; J gene: TRBJ2-5; CDR3 protein: CASDGKIGGKKETQYF; CDR3 DNA: TGTGCCAGCGATGGGAAGATTGGGGGCAAGAAAGAGACCCAGTACTTC
D gene: NA; clone size: NA; V gene: TRBV7-3; J gene: TRBJ1-6; CDR3 protein: CASSLARGEGSPLHF; CDR3 DNA: TGTGCCAGCAGCCTCGCGAGGGGGGAGGGGTCACCCCTCCACTTT
D gene: TRBD1; clone size: once; V gene: TRBV29-1; J gene: TRBJ1-2; CDR3 protein: CSVGQASGGYIF; CDR3 DNA: TGTAGCGTTGGACAGGCTTCTGGGGGCTACATCTTC
D gene: NA; clone size: NA; V gene: TRBV9; J gene: TRBJ2-2; CDR3 protein: CASSVDVSFLATGELFF; CDR3 DNA: TGTGCCAGCAGCGTGGATGTCTCTTTCTTGGCCACCGGGGAGCTGTTTTTT